The 12 T cell receptor beta chains in this list originate from one sample, sequenced in a study of early T cells in non-severe SARS-CoV-2 infection. Using its own MiXCR run on the 5' RACE reads, TCRdb lists one record per CDR3 protein. The sample has approximately 69,000 distinct CDR3 sequences, roughly 8.7% seen once. The sequencing sample was made of whole blood. All receptors derive from an adult who was a healthcare worker with PCR-confirmed SARS-CoV-2 infection or an uninfected control (not recorded which).

This clonotype was observed a few times. The rearrangement uses TRBV11-2 and TRBJ2-1, with 7 bases identical to TRBD2. CDR1 is SGHAT, CDR2 FQNNGV, per germline. J lost 5 bases, V lost 3 bases, and 1 base had no gene match. The CDR3 sequence is 13 residues long. The CDR3 loop reads CASSLSGNNEQFF. The CDR3 DNA reads TGTGCCAGCAGCTTGAGCGGGAACAATGAGCAGTTCTTC.

The chain combines TRBV4-2 with TRBJ2-7; D possibly corresponds to TRBD2 (5 bases). Trimming shortened V by 0 bases and J by 3 bases, and 15 bases separated the two germline ends. The length of the CDR3 is 16 residues. Germline V gives CDR1 LGHNA, CDR2 YNFKEQ. The CDR3 region is CASSQDLGSGHYEQYF. The CDR3 DNA is TGTGCCAGCAGCCAAGATTTGGGCAGCGGCCACTACGAGCAGTACTTC.

This chain links TRBV5-5 with TRBJ2-7; 9 bases agree with TRBD1. The germline gives CDR1 SGHKS, CDR2 YYEKEE (reference sequence). CDR3 size: 14 residues. Trimming removed 4 bases from V and 3 bases from J; junction bases left unmatched: 5. CDR3 nucleotides: TGTGCCAGCAGCCCCTGGACAGGGGACTACGAGCAGTACTTC. Amino acids: CASSPWTGDYEQYF. The full variable domain, rest sourced from reference TRBV5-5 and TRBJ2-7, is DAGVTQSPTHLIKTRGQQVTLRCSPISGHKSVSWYQQVLGQGPQFIFQYYEKEERGRGNFPDRFSARQFPNYSSELNVNALLLGDSALYLCASSPWTGDYEQYFGPGTRLTVT.

The chain uses TRBV5-6 and TRBJ1-1; unclear D gene. The CDR3 has 14 amino acids. Germline-derived CDR1 and CDR2 are SGHDT and YYEEEE. Trimming pared 5 bases from V and 0 bases from J, leaving 11 bases between. The DNA of the CDR3 is TGTGCCAGCAGGGAATATGCCATGAACACTGAAGCTTTCTTT. Its protein is CASREYAMNTEAFF.

This chain links TRBV29-1 with TRBJ2-2, with 11 nucleotides matching TRBD1. Germline assignment: CDR1 SQVTM and CDR2 ANQGSEA. With 6 bases clipped from V and 4 bases from J, the junction kept 10 bases outside the gene matches. The CDR3 length is 16 residues. The CDR3 DNA follows: TGCAGCGTCATTGCTCCGGGACAGGGGGGCACCGGGGAGCTGTTTTTT. The encoded protein is CSVIAPGQGGTGELFF.

This clonotype was counted only a few times. The rearrangement uses TRBV27 and TRBJ2-1; D may be TRBD2 (6 bases). The CDR3 is 15 amino acids. Germline V CDR1 and CDR2: MNHEY, SMNVEV (reference sequence). V was pared by 3 bases and J by 3 bases, with 12 bases between. The CDR3: CASSLGGTGYNEQFF. DNA of the CDR3: TGTGCCAGCAGTTTGGGCGGGACCGGCTACAATGAGCAGTTCTTC.

This clonotype was counted only a few times. The CDR3 nucleotides read TGTGCCAGCAGAACCGGGACTAGCGGCTACGAGCAGTACTTC. It encodes CASRTGTSGYEQYF. The chain joins TRBV12-3 or TRBV12-4 to TRBJ2-7; 11 nucleotides match TRBD2. The V and J ends lost 6 bases and 3 bases, in that order; junction bases with no gene match: 4. CDR3 length: 14 amino acids.

This clonotype was recorded a few times. V is TRBV2 and J is TRBJ2-6; TRBD2 agrees at 9 bases. J was trimmed by 0 bases and V by 5 bases; bases with no gene match: 11. The germline V gene encodes CDR1 SNHLY and CDR2 FYNNEI. The CDR3 is 19 residues long. CDR3 loop: CASSYAPGLAFSGANVLTF. CDR3 nucleotides: TGTGCCAGCAGTTACGCCCCGGGACTAGCCTTCTCTGGGGCCAACGTCCTGACTTTC.

On this clonotype itself: With a much larger clone just one base away, this may be a read error. The conserved final phenylalanine or tryptophan is absent from the CDR3, which likely points to a read error. V is TRBV20-1 and J is TRBJ1-1, with D unresolved. Trimming shortened V by 4 bases and J by 0 bases, and 12 bases separated the two germline ends. This CDR3 comprises 14 residues. Per germline, CDR1 DFQATT and CDR2 SNEGSKA (reference sequence). CDR3 residues: CSAIKGGMNTEAFS. In DNA, the CDR3 is TGCAGTGCTATTAAGGGTGGTATGAACACTGAAGCTTTCTCT.

This clonotype has ten or more counts. The CDR3 DNA follows: TGTGCCAGCAGTCAACCGGGACAGGGTGTGGAAAAACTGTTTTTT. Protein product: CASSQPGQGVEKLFF. J is TRBJ1-4 and V is TRBV7-2, with TRBD1 matching 9 bases. The CDR3 totals 15 residues. The trim removed 6 bases at V and 8 bases at J, leaving 10 bases unmatched. Germline CDR1 reads SGHTA; CDR2 reads FQGNSA.

This rearrangement joins TRBV20-1 to TRBJ2-7; D assignment may be TRBD1 or TRBD2 (5 bases each). CDR1 is DFQATT, CDR2 SNEGSKA, per germline (reference sequence). CDR3 length: 13 amino acids. V lost 4 bases and J 3 bases, leaving 13 bases between the germline ends. CDR3 sequence: CSATVGDSYEQYF. In nucleotides, the CDR3 is TGCAGTGCTACGGTGGGGGATAGCTACGAGCAGTACTTC.

This clonotype came up many times. The chain is built from TRBV19 and TRBJ2-3; 11 bases agree with TRBD2. This CDR3 spans 15 amino acids. In germline, CDR1 is LNHDA, CDR2 SQIVND (reference sequence). V was pared by 10 bases and J by 3 bases, with 9 bases of the junction left unmatched. The CDR3 loop reads CATRERLAGTDTQYF. The CDR3 coding sequence is TGTGCCACACGAGAACGACTAGCGGGGACAGATACGCAGTATTTT.